This T cell receptor beta chain was found in a study of blood T cell repertoires in COVID-19. Study summary: The samples span acute and convalescent COVID-19 from the United States, Italy and Spain. PBMCs, B-cell-depleted T cells, or T cells were the source of the cDNA or gDNA that made up the material.

CDR3 size: 14 residues. Germline CDR1 KGHSH, CDR2 LQKENI. The junction had 7 bases not matched to a gene; V was cut back by 6 bases and J by 3 bases. Original processing notes: Researchers report that nucleated cell counts were estimated from reference gene primer amplification. This table comes from immunoSEQ multiplex PCR, and its TCRdb copy is limited to in-frame clones, with some not included. From that table come the V and J calls and clone size; the DNA was used to work out D and trimming. This sample has 70,000 to 95,000 clones, with approximately 80% found just once. Specimen: peripheral blood. This receptor was identified in a human donor in a cohort sampled during active COVID-19. The chain carries TRBV18 and TRBJ2-5; 7 bases match TRBD1. CDR3 protein: CASSQTGFEETQYF. The CDR3 bases are TGTGCCAGCTCCCAGACAGGGTTTGAAGAGACCCAGTACTTC.